This T cell receptor (beta chain) was identified in a study of T cells in Graves' hyperthyroidism and ophthalmopathy. About the study: At the time of initial diagnosis and before any treatment, peripheral blood was collected. Study conclusions and caveats: Stable hyperthyroidism and ophthalmopathy were separated using 13 V-J signatures.

Points on this clonotype: What it recognizes is unknown.

After removal of 3 bases from V and 6 bases from J, the junction contained 17 bases not matched to a gene. CDR3 size: 17 residues. CDR1 is SGHRS, CDR2 YFSETQ, per germline. TCR beta CDR3 sequences were amplified from RNA transcripts. Using the HTBI primer set, a first-round RT-PCR was run on the TCR CDR3. Each CDR3 protein is one row after TCRdb ran MiXCR on the multiplex PCR reads. The sample holds about 500,000 distinct CDR3 sequences, about 15% seen once. This chain links TRBV5-1 with TRBJ2-7; the match to TRBD2 covers 8 bases. The specimen was blood. This TCR was recovered from a woman aged 18-29 years with Graves' hyperthyroidism. In nucleotides, the CDR3 is TGCGCCAGCAGCTCGGAGGCGGGACTAGTCGGGGCGGGCGAGCAGTACTTC. Its translation: CASSSEAGLVGAGEQYF.